A selection of T cell receptor beta chains follows, all from one sample in a study of shared clonotypes between healthy human individuals. Using immunoSEQ multiplex PCR, the repertoire was profiled, and TCRdb retains in-frame clones only, with some absent. There are more than 2,000,000 clones in the sample; just over 90% occur only once, and over 0.12% lies in the top ten. The sequencing sample was made of naive CD4+ T cells sorted from blood. Every receptor here comes from a man younger than 30 in good health. CDR3s include the opening cysteine and the closing phenylalanine or tryptophan. Fields, in order: V gene, J gene, D gene, clone size, CDR3 protein, CDR3 DNA. D genes are given only for firm matches. Rows give clone size only sometimes, using once, few, many, or a class for an expanded clone.

V: TRBV7-2; J: TRBJ1-4; D: TRBD1; size: .; CDR3: CASSLGQGNEKLFF; DNA: TGTGCCAGCAGCTTAGGACAGGGAAATGAAAAACTGTTTTTT
V: TRBV2; J: TRBJ2-1; D: TRBD2; size: .; CDR3: CASSTHATRLAGGGNEQFF; DNA: TGTGCCAGCAGTACCCACGCGACCCGACTAGCGGGGGGGGGCAATGAGCAGTTCTTC
V: TRBV21-1; J: TRBJ2-7; D: .; size: .; CDR3: CASSKALTAPTMYAYEQYF; DNA: TGTGCCAGCAGCAAAGCGCTAACAGCTCCTACCATGTATGCCTACGAGCAGTACTTC
V: TRBV19; J: TRBJ2-7; D: TRBD1; size: .; CDR3: CASSFTGGAYEQYF; DNA: TGTGCCAGTAGTTTTACAGGGGGCGCCTACGAGCAGTACTTC
V: TRBV5-1; J: TRBJ1-5; D: TRBD1; size: .; CDR3: CASSLTGGKEPQHF; DNA: TGCGCCAGCAGCCTGACAGGGGGGAAGGAGCCCCAGCATTTT
V: TRBV30; J: TRBJ1-3; D: .; size: few; CDR3: CAWKFDTIYF; DNA: TGTGCCTGGAAATTCGACACCATATATTTT
V: TRBV5-1; J: TRBJ2-7; D: TRBD1; size: .; CDR3: CASRVTGANDEQYF; DNA: TGCGCCAGCAGAGTCACAGGGGCCAATGACGAGCAGTACTTC
V: TRBV6-5; J: TRBJ1-5; D: .; size: .; CDR3: CASSPRGVEPQHF; DNA: TGTGCCAGCAGCCCCAGAGGGGTTGAGCCCCAGCATTTT
V: TRBV5-1; J: TRBJ1-6; D: .; size: .; CDR3: CASSLDPGSNSPLHF; DNA: TGCGCCAGCAGCTTGGATCCAGGTAGTAATTCACCCCTCCACTTT
V: TRBV4-3; J: TRBJ2-3; D: .; size: .; CDR3: CASSQDRAGTTDTQYF; DNA: TGCGCCAGCAGCCAAGATAGGGCAGGGACCACAGATACGCAGTATTTT
V: TRBV9; J: TRBJ2-7; D: .; size: .; CDR3: CASSAGPWQEEQYF; DNA: TGTGCCAGCAGCGCCGGCCCCTGGCAGGAAGAGCAGTACTTC
V: TRBV11-2; J: TRBJ1-4; D: .; size: .; CDR3: CASSGSGLSWGEKLFF; DNA: TGTGCCAGCAGCGGGAGCGGTCTTTCATGGGGCGAAAAACTGTTTTTT
V: TRBV6-5; J: TRBJ1-2; D: .; size: .; CDR3: CASSPTPLNYGYTF; DNA: TGTGCCAGCAGTCCGACTCCCCTAAACTATGGCTACACCTTC
V: TRBV19; J: TRBJ2-1; D: .; size: .; CDR3: CASSIFGTPSSYNEQFF; DNA: TGTGCCAGTAGTATTTTCGGGACTCCTAGCTCCTACAATGAGCAGTTCTTC
V: TRBV19; J: TRBJ2-4; D: .; size: .; CDR3: CASSRTEVKNIQYF; DNA: TGTGCCAGTAGTAGGACAGAGGTCAAAAACATTCAGTACTTC
V: TRBV2; J: TRBJ2-7; D: TRBD2; size: .; CDR3: CASSEAGLGSYEQYF; DNA: TGTGCCAGCAGCGAAGCGGGGTTGGGCTCCTACGAGCAGTACTTC
V: TRBV4-1; J: TRBJ2-7; D: .; size: .; CDR3: CASSQGQFWDEQYF; DNA: TGCGCCAGCAGCCAAGGACAGTTTTGGGACGAGCAGTACTTC
V: TRBV5-4; J: TRBJ1-4; D: .; size: .; CDR3: CASSHGQRTNEKLFF; DNA: TGTGCCAGCAGCCACGGACAGCGAACTAATGAAAAACTGTTTTTT
V: TRBV30; J: TRBJ1-2; D: TRBD1; size: .; CDR3: CAWSGQGVSRDYGYTF; DNA: TGTGCCTGGAGTGGACAGGGGGTATCCCGAGACTATGGCTACACCTTC
V: TRBV9; J: TRBJ1-3; D: .; size: .; CDR3: CASSVAPTSSGNTIYF; DNA: TGTGCCAGCAGCGTAGCCCCCACTAGCTCTGGAAACACCATATATTTT